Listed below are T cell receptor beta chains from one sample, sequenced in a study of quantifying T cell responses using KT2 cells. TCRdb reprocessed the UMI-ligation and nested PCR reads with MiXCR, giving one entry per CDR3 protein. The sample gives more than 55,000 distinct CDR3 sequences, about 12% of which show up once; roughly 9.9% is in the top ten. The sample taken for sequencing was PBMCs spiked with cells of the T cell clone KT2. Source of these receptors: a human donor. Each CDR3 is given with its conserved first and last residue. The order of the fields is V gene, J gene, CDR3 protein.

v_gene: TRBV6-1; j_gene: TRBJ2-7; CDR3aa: CAAYEPYEQYF
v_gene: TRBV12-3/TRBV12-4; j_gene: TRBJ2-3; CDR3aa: CASSLRTNSFGTGDTQYF
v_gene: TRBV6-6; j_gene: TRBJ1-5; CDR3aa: CASSPGTGVILFYSNQPQHF
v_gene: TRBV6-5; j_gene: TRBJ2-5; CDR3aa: CASREEQGTQYF
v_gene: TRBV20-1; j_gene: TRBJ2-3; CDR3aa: CSATGWGSTDTQYF
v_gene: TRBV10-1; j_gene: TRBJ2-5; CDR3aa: CASSAGTARETQYF
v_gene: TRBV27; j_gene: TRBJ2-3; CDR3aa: CASSVLPGQGADTQYF
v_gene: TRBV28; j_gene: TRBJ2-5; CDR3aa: CASSFNGATLKETQYF
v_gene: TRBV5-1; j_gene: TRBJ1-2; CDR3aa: CASSPRDGYGYTF
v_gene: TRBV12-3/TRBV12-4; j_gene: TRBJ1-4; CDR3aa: CASSFPGSGEKLFF
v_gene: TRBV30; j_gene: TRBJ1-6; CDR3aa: CAWRGARSPLHF
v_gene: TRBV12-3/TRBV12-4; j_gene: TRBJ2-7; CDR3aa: CASSLGPGQGTYEQYF
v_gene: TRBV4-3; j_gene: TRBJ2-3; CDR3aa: CASSQIRGQGFTDTQYF
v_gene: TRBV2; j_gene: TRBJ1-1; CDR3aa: CASSEYRMAGDTNTEAFF
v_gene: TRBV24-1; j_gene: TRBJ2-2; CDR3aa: CATSDEPDGDTGELFF
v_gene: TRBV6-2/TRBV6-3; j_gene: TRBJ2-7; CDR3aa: CASSYEGGRHEQYF
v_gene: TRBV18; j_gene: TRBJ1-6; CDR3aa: CASSPIAGSSYNSPLHF
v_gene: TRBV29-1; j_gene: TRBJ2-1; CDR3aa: CSVDCGSHNEQFF
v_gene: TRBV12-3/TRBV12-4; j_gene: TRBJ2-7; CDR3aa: CASSFNDYEQYF
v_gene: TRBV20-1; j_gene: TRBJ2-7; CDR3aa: CSATTSTGVRDEQYF
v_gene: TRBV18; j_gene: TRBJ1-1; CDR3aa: CASSFDRVDGGAFF
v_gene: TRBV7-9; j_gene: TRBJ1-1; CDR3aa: CASSFTGGRTEAFF
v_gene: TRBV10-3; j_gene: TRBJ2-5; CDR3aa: CAISEFRPPEETQYF
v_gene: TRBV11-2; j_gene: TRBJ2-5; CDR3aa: CATQGETQYF
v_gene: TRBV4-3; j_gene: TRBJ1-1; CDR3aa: CASSQSRGDKKAFF
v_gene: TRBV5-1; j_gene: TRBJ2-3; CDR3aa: CASSLSGPRDTQYF
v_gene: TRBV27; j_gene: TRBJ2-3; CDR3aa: CASSPSSREGFSTQYF
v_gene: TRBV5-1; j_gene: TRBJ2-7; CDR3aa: CASSKGGGQYYEQYF
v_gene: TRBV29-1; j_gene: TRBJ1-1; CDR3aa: CSVEDPRAGTEAFF
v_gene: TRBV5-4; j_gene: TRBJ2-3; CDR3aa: CASSLNGLASDTQYF
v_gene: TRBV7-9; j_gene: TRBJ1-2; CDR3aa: CASSGQVFTNYGYTF
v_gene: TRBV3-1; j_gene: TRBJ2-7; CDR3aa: CASSLSYRYEQYF
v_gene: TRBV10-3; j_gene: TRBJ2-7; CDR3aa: CAISLTGGIEQYF
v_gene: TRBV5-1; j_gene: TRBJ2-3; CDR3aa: CASTLGTSGTDTQYF
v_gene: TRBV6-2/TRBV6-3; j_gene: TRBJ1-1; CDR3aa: CASSTRGTNTEAFF
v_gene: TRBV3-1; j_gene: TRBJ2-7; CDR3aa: CASSQDLGTAYEQYF
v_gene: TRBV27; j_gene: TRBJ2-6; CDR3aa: CASSLYMAANVLTF
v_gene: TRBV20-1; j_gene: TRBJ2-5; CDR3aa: CSARVRRAETQYF
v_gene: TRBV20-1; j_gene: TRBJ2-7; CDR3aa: CSARETSGRVPMGEQYF
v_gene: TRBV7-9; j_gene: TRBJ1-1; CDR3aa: CASSYGQGEHEAFF
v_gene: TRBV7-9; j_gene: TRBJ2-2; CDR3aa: CASSAFTGELFF
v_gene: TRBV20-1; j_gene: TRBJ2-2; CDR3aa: CSARDPGAGETGELFF
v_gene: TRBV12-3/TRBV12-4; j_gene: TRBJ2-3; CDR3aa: CASSVFTDTQYF
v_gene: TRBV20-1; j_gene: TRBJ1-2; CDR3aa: CSAAPDRGGYGYTF
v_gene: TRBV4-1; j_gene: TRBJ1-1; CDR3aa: CASSQVDRGWNTEAFF
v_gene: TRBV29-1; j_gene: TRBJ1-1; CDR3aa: CSVTTPNTEAFF
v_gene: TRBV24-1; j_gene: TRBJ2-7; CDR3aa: CATSDGGTGNVEQYF
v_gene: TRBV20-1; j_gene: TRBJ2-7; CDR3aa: CSATPPLAGVSYEQYF
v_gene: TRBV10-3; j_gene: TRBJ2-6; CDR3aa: CAISALLRGATGANVLTF
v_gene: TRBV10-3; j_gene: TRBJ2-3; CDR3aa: CAIMEGGGADTQYF
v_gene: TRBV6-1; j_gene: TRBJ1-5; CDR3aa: CASSATYTNQPQHF
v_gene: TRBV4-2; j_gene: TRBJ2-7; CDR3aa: CASTQVPGQGYEQYF
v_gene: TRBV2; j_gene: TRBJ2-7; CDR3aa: CARGTGGEQYF
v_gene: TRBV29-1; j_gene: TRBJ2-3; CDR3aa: CSVEDPWGSSTDTQYF
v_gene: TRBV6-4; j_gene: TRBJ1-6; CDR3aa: CASRDRSSSYNSPLHF
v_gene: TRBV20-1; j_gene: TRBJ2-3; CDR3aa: CSATPPLAGVAQYTQYF
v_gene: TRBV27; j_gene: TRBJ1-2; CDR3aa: CASSLSYGQGDYGYTF
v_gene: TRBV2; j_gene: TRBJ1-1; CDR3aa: CASTPRGQGIETEAFF
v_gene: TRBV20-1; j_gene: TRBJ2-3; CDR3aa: CSARDLVRLAGVDTQYF
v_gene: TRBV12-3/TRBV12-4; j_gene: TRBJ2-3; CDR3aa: CASSLVGGPRTDTQYF